This is a list of T cell receptor beta chains from one sample in a study of blood T cell repertoires in COVID-19. Generated by immunoSEQ multiplex PCR, the TCRdb table keeps only in-frame clones and is missing some. The sample lists around 100,000 clones, about 80% occurring once. Input material: peripheral blood. Source of these receptors: a woman aged 70-85 years with acute or convalescent COVID-19. Each CDR3 is given with its conserved first and last residue. A D gene is named only where the DNA matches it firmly. Some rows have no size entry. The others give once, few or many, or a class for an expanded clone.

size	V	D	J	DNA	CDR3
.	TRBV28	.	TRBJ1-2	TGTGCCAGCAGTTTTGGCCCCAACTACTGGTCCTTC	CASSFGPNYWSF
.	TRBV19	TRBD1	TRBJ2-1	TGTGCCAGTAGTTGGACAGGGGTCAATGAGCAGTTCTTC	CASSWTGVNEQFF
.	TRBV7-2	.	TRBJ2-7	TGTGCCAGCAGCTACTCGAGGGGGTCCTACGAGCAGTACTTC	CASSYSRGSYEQYF
.	TRBV5-4	.	TRBJ1-1	TGTGCCAGCAGCTGGGGGGTGGGGCAGGGAGGAACTGAAGCTTTCTTT	CASSWGVGQGGTEAFF
once	TRBV6-4	TRBD2	TRBJ2-1	TGTGCCAGCAGTGAAGCGGGGGGGTCCTACAATGAGCAGTTCTTC	CASSEAGGSYNEQFF
.	TRBV19	.	TRBJ1-5	TGTGCCAGTAATCAGGGCGATCAGCCCCAGCATTTT	CASNQGDQPQHF
.	TRBV7-3	TRBD2	TRBJ2-2	TGTGCCAGCAGCTCCGGACTAGCGGGGGGCCTCACCGGGGAGCTGTTTTTT	CASSSGLAGGLTGELFF
many	TRBV5-5	.	TRBJ1-2	TGTGCCAGCAGCTTGGAGGGGTTGTTTGGCTACACCTTC	CASSLEGLFGYTF
.	TRBV7-3	TRBD2	TRBJ2-3	TGTGCCAGCGGCGGGGGTAACACAGATACGCAGTATTTT	CASGGGNTDTQYF
.	TRBV3-1/TRBV3-2	TRBD1	TRBJ1-1	TGTGCCAGCACTTCCGGGACAGGGAAAACTGAAGCTTTCTTT	CASTSGTGKTEAFF
.	TRBV5-1	.	TRBJ2-2	TGCGCCAGCAGCTTGGTGGGAGAGGGCCCTACCGGGGAGCTGTTTTTT	CASSLVGEGPTGELFF
.	TRBV6-5	.	TRBJ2-3	TGTGCCAGCCGAGGGACAACGCTCACAGATACGCAGTATTTT	CASRGTTLTDTQYF
.	TRBV7-6	.	TRBJ2-2	TGTGCCAGCAGCTTAGATCTCGGGAAACACACCGGGGTGGAGCTGTTTTTT	CASSLDLGKHTGVELFF
.	TRBV19	TRBD1	TRBJ1-5	TGTGCCAGTGGCGGGGCGGGACAGGGGTATCAGCCCCAGCATTTT	CASGGAGQGYQPQHF
.	TRBV6-5	.	TRBJ1-3	TGTGCCAGCAGCCCAACCGACACTCTCGGAAACACCATATATTTT	CASSPTDTLGNTIYF
few	TRBV5-4	.	TRBJ1-6	TGTGCCAGCAGCTTGGGGTCTGTGAGGGATTCACCCCTCCACTTT	CASSLGSVRDSPLHF
.	TRBV6-5	.	TRBJ2-2	TGTGCCAGCAGCCAGACAGGCTCCTACACCGGGGAGCTGTTTTTT	CASSQTGSYTGELFF
.	TRBV6-5	TRBD1	TRBJ1-5	TGTGCCAGCAAGGGGGGACAGGGCTATCAGCCCCAGCATTTT	CASKGGQGYQPQHF
.	TRBV14	.	TRBJ1-6	TGTGCCAGCAGCCAAGACGGTGTCACTTTAAATTCACCCCTCCACTTT	CASSQDGVTLNSPLHF
.	TRBV5-4	.	TRBJ1-1	TGTGCCAGCAGCTTGGCCGGGAGGCCCAACACTGAAGCTTTCTTT	CASSLAGRPNTEAFF
once	TRBV10-3	.	TRBJ2-3	TGTGCCATCAGTGTTGCAGGGACAGATACGCAGTATTTT	CAISVAGTDTQYF
.	TRBV6-2/TRBV6-3	.	TRBJ1-1	TGTGCCAGCAGTCCGCGGGCAGTGACGGGGAGTGAAGCTTTCTTT	CASSPRAVTGSEAFF
few	TRBV10-3	.	TRBJ2-1	TGTGCCATCAGTGGGCTAGGGGAATCCTACAATGAGCAGTTCTTC	CAISGLGESYNEQFF
once	TRBV12-3/TRBV12-4	.	TRBJ2-1	TGTGCCAGCAGTGACAGTTACTTTACGTTCTTC	CASSDSYFTFF
.	TRBV7-3	TRBD1	TRBJ2-1	TGTGCCAGCAGCTTCCCCGGGACAGGGCGCAATGAGCAGTTCTTC	CASSFPGTGRNEQFF
.	TRBV24-1	TRBD1	TRBJ2-3	TGTGCCACATCGCTACAGGGGGTAGATACGCAGTATTTT	CATSLQGVDTQYF
.	TRBV5-6	TRBD1	TRBJ1-6	TGTGCCAGCAGCTTCGGGACAGGGGGAAATTCACCCCTCCACTTT	CASSFGTGGNSPLHF
once	TRBV5-1	.	TRBJ1-1	TGCGCCAGCAGCTTAAACAGCTTGAACACTGAAGCTTTCTTT	CASSLNSLNTEAFF
few	TRBV3-1/TRBV3-2	TRBD1	TRBJ1-2	TGTGCCAGCAGCCAAGGACAGGGGACCTATGGCTACACCTTC	CASSQGQGTYGYTF
.	TRBV6-4	.	TRBJ1-4	TGTGCCAGCAGTGACTCCGCAGGGAATAATGAAAAACTGTTTTTT	CASSDSAGNNEKLFF
.	TRBV28	.	TRBJ1-3	TGTGCCAGCAGTTCGGTCAGGGGCGCTGGAAACACCATATATTTT	CASSSVRGAGNTIYF
.	TRBV28	TRBD1	TRBJ1-6	TGTGCCAGCAGGGAACAGGGGGCTTTGGAGCCCCTCCACTTT	CASREQGALEPLHF
.	TRBV2	TRBD1	TRBJ1-1	TGTGCCAGCAGTGATTTCTGGGGACAGGGGGTAAATGGGCTTTTGAACACTGAAGCTTTCTTT	CASSDFWGQGVNGLLNTEAFF
.	TRBV19	TRBD1	TRBJ1-1	TGTGCCAGTAGCCGAGGGACAGGGCTGAACACTGAAGCTTTCTTT	CASSRGTGLNTEAFF
.	TRBV19	.	TRBJ1-1	TGTGCCAGTAGTCCCCTAGGTGTGAACACTGAAGCTTTCTTT	CASSPLGVNTEAFF
few	TRBV9	TRBD2	TRBJ2-3	TGTGCCAGCAGCCCCGGGACTAGCGGTTTCACAGATACGCAGTATTTT	CASSPGTSGFTDTQYF
.	TRBV2	.	TRBJ1-5	TGTGCCAGCAGGGAAGGGGGACAAGCCTATAGCAATCAGCCCCAGCATTTT	CASREGGQAYSNQPQHF
once	TRBV27	.	TRBJ1-1	TGTGCCAGCAGTGCCTGGGACAATCCGGGCGCTGAAGCTTTCTTT	CASSAWDNPGAEAFF
.	TRBV7-3	.	TRBJ2-3	TGTGCCAGCAGCCAGAACAGGGAAGGGACAGATACGCAGTATTTT	CASSQNREGTDTQYF
.	TRBV4-3	.	TRBJ1-4	TGCGCCAGCAGCCCCCAGCCAGCGGCGAATGAAAAACTGTTTTTT	CASSPQPAANEKLFF
.	TRBV28	.	TRBJ1-1	TGTGCCAGCGGGCGCACTGAAGCTTTCTTT	CASGRTEAFF
.	TRBV6-2/TRBV6-3	TRBD1	TRBJ1-3	TGTGCCAGCAGTTACTCCGGTGGCAGGGGGACTGGTGGAAACACCATATATTTT	CASSYSGGRGTGGNTIYF
.	TRBV6-5	.	TRBJ2-2	TGTGCCAGCAGGGAGGGGATAAACACCGGGGAGCTGTTTTTT	CASREGINTGELFF
.	TRBV30	.	TRBJ2-2	TGTGCCTGGGTGTCGCAGGGGAACACCGGGGAGCTGTTTTTT	CAWVSQGNTGELFF
few	TRBV6-1	.	TRBJ1-2	TGTGCCAGCAGTGAAGCCACAGGGCCTTCTCTCTATGGCTACACCTTC	CASSEATGPSLYGYTF
.	TRBV30	.	TRBJ1-2	TGTGCCTGGGGGACTGTTGGCTACACCTTC	CAWGTVGYTF
.	TRBV28	TRBD1	TRBJ1-5	TGTGCCAGCAGTGGGACAGGCGGCAATCAGCCCCAGCATTTT	CASSGTGGNQPQHF